Detailed here is one TCR beta chain. The data derive from a study of control samples from healthy donors and cancer patients. CDR1 and CDR2 (germline): SGDLS, YYNGEE. The CDR3 length is 15 residues. Trimming pared 0 bases from V and 3 bases from J, leaving 10 bases between. TCRdb's table, derived via immunoSEQ multiplex PCR, lists solely in-frame clones and lacks some. The sample has approximately 150,000 clones; roughly 90% are singletons. This receptor was identified in a man in his fifties with head and neck cancer. The rearrangement uses TRBV9 and TRBJ2-1; D is ambiguous. The sequenced material came from PBMCs. CDR3 nucleotide sequence: TGTGCCAGCAGCGTAGAAGGACCAGACTACAATGAGCAGTTCTTC. Its translation: CASSVEGPDYNEQFF.